This T cell receptor beta chain is drawn from a study of cytomegalovirus exposure and HLA in healthy donors. Germline CDR1 reads SSHAT; CDR2 reads FNYEAQ (reference sequence). The CDR3 has 16 amino acids. Unmatched junction bases numbered 13, after V lost 5 bases and J lost 4 bases. The PCR made use of 60 Vbeta and 13 Jbeta primers. The assay was immunoSEQ multiplex PCR, and TCRdb's table has in-frame clones only and misses some. The table lists 200,000 to 250,000 clones, about four fifths of them singletons. Sequencing input: PBMCs. The chain couples TRBV7-7 to TRBJ2-5, with TRBD2 matching over 7 bases. The TCR was taken from a woman aged 35 to 49 in good health and CMV-seropositive. CDR3 region: CASSTGGLTGLETQYF. DNA for the CDR3: TGTGCCAGCAGCACGGGGGGACTTACCGGTCTAGAGACCCAGTACTTC.